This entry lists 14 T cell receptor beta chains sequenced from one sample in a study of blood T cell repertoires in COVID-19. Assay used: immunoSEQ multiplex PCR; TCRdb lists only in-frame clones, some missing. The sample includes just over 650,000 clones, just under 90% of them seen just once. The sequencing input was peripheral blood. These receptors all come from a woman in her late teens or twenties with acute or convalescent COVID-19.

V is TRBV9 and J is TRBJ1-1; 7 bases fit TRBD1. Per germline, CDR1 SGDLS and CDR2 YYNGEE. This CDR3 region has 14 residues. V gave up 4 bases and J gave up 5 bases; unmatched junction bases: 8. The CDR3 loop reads CASSLGTVGTEAFF. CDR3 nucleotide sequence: TGTGCCAGCAGCCTCGGGACAGTAGGGACTGAAGCTTTCTTT.

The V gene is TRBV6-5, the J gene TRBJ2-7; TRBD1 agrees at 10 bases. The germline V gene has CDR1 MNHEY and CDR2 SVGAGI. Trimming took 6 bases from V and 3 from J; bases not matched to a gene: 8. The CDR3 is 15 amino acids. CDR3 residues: CASRYRDRGGYEQYF. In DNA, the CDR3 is TGTGCCAGCAGGTACCGGGACAGGGGAGGCTACGAGCAGTACTTC.

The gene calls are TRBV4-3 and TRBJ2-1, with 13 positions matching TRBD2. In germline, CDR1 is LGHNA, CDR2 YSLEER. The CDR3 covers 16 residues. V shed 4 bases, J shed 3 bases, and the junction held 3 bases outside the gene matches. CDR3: CASSLRLAGGYNEQFF. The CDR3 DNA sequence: TGCGCCAGCAGCCTCCGACTAGCGGGGGGCTACAATGAGCAGTTCTTC.

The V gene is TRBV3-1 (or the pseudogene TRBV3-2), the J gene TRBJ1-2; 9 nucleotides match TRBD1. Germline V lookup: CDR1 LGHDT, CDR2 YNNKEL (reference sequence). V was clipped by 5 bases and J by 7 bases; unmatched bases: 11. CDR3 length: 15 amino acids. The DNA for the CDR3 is TGTGCCAGCAGCTACCAAACGGGACAGGGTCTTGGCTACACCTTC. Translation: CASSYQTGQGLGYTF.

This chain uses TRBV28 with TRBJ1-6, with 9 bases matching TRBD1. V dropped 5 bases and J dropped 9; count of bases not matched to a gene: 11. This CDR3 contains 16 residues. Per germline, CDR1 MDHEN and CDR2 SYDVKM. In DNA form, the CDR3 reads TGTGCCAGCAGTCCCTCCGGACAGGGGAAAGGTTCACCCCTCCACTTT. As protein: CASSPSGQGKGSPLHF.

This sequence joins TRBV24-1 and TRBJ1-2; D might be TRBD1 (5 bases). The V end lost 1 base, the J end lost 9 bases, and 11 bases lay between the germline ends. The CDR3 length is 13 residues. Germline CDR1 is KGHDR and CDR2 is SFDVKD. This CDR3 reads CATSDFGRASYTF. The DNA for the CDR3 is TGTGCCACCAGTGATTTTGGCAGGGCAAGCTACACCTTC.

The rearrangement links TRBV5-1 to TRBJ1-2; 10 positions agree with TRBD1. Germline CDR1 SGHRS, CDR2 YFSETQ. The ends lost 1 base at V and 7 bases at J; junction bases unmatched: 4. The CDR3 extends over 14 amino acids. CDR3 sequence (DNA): TGCGCCAGCAGCTTGCGGACAGGGGGATTTGGCTACACCTTC. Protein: CASSLRTGGFGYTF.

The CDR3 protein is CASSPGAVGQGPEAFF. CDR3 sequence (DNA): TGTGCCAGCTCACCAGGGGCGGTCGGGCAGGGCCCCGAAGCTTTCTTT. This chain uses TRBV18 with TRBJ1-1, with a possible D match to TRBD1 (5 bases). Per germline, CDR1 KGHSH and CDR2 LQKENI. V lost 2 bases and J lost 8, with 21 bases in between. This CDR3 contains 16 residues.

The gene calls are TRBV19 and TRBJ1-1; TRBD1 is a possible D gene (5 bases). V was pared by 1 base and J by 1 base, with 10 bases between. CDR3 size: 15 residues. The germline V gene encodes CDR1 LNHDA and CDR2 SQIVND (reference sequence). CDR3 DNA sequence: TGTGCCAGTAGTATAGGGGGTGGGGCGAACACTGAAGCTTTCTTT. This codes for CASSIGGGANTEAFF.

CDR3 DNA sequence: TGTGCCAGCAGCTTAGAAAGACAGAACTATGGCTACACCTTC. It translates to CASSLERQNYGYTF. The chain has TRBV7-2 and TRBJ1-2, with D possibly being TRBD1 (5 bases). Per the germline V gene, CDR1 is SGHTA and CDR2 is FQGNSA. Trimming removed 1 base at V and 2 bases at J, with 8 bases between. The CDR3 has 14 amino acids.

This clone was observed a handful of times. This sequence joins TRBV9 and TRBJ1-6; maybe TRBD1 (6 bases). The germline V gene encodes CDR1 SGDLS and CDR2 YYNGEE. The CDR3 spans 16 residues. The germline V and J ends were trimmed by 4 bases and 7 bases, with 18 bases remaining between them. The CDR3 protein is CASSLGGGPENSPLHF. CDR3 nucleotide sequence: TGTGCCAGCAGCCTAGGGGGGGGGCCGGAAAATTCACCCCTCCACTTT.

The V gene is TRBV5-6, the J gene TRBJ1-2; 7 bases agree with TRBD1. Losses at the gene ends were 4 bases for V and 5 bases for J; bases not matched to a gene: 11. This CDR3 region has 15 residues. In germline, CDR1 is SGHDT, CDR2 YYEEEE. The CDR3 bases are TGTGCCAGCAGCCTGACAGGGTGGTTGGGATATGGCTACACCTTC. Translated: CASSLTGWLGYGYTF.

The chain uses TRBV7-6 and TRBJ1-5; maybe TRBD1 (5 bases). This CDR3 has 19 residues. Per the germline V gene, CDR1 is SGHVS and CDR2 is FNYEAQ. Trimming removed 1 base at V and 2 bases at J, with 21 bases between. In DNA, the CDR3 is TGTGCCAGCAGCTTAGTCTCCCGGAGGGGAATAGGTGGCAATCAGCCCCAGCATTTT. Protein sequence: CASSLVSRRGIGGNQPQHF.

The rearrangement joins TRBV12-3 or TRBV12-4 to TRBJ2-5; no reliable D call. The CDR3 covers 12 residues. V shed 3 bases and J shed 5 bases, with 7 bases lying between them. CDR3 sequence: CASSLARETQYF. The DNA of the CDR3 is TGTGCCAGCAGTTTGGCCCGCGAGACCCAGTACTTC.